The T cell receptor beta chain under discussion was sequenced for a study of T cells in Graves' hyperthyroidism and ophthalmopathy. Hyperthyroidism of Graves' type that showed no ophthalmopathy progression within 18 months was stable. Study-wide results and limits: Most clonotypes that expanded in the thyroid above 0.001 also showed up in blood.

V was cut by 0 bases and J by 0 bases, with 17 bases left in between. The CDR3 contains 18 residues. Germline values: CDR1 SGHNT, CDR2 YENEEA. With respect to this clonotype: Its antigen remains unidentified.

RNA transcripts yielded amplified TCR beta CDR3 regions. The HTBI primer set drove a first-round RT-PCR of the TCR CDR3. One entry per CDR3 protein, called by TCRdb with MiXCR from the multiplex PCR reads. The sample gives around 480,000 distinct CDR3 sequences, around 15% of which show up once; 15% to 20% is in the top ten. The sequenced sample consisted of blood. The chain couples TRBV11-3 to TRBJ1-1; D gene unclear. The clonotype was recovered from a woman aged 18 to 35 with Graves' hyperthyroidism. In nucleotides, the CDR3 is TGTGCCAGCAGCTTAGATCGCAGTAAACTACTGATGAACACTGAAGCTTTCTTT. Amino acids: CASSLDRSKLLMNTEAFF.